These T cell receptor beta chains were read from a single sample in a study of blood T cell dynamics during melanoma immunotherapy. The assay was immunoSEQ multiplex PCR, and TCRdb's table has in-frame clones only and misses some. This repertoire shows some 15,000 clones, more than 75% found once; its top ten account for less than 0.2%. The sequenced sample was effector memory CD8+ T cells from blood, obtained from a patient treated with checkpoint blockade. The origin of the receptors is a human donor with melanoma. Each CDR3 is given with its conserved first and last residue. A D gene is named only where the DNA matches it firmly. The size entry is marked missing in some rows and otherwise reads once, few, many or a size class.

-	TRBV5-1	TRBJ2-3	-	TGCGCCAGCAGCTTAGACGGGAGTATCCTAGATACGCAGTATTTT	CASSLDGSILDTQYF
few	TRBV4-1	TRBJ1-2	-	TGCGCCAGCAGCCAACAGGACAGTAACTATGGCTACACCTTC	CASSQQDSNYGYTF
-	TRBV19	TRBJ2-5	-	TGTGCCAGTACCACCTCCGGAGGGGGACAAGAGACCCAGTACTTC	CASTTSGGGQETQYF
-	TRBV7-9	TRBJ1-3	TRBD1	TGTGCCAGCACCTTAAGGGGACAGCCACCCTCTGGAAACACCATATATTTT	CASTLRGQPPSGNTIYF
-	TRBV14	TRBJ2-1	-	TGTGCCAGCAGCCATGGAACCCAATCCTACAATGAGCAGTTCTTC	CASSHGTQSYNEQFF
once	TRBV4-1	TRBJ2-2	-	TGCGCCAGCAGCCCACGGGACGGAGGGACCGGGGAGCTGTTTTTT	CASSPRDGGTGELFF
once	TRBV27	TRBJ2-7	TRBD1	TGTGCCAGCAGTTACAGGGGCCACGAGCAGTACTTC	CASSYRGHEQYF
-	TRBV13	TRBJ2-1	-	TGTGCCAGCTTCGACAGCGCCTACAATGAGCAGTTCTTC	CASFDSAYNEQFF
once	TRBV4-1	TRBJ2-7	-	TGCGCCAGCAGCCAAGACAGAAGCTACGAGCAGTACTTC	CASSQDRSYEQYF
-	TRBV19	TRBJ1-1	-	TGTGCCAGTAGTACAGGAGGGCCCACTGAAGCTTTCTTT	CASSTGGPTEAFF
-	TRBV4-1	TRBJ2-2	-	TGCGCCAGCAGTTCCCCCCGGGCGGGAACGAACACCGGGGAGCTGTTTTTT	CASSSPRAGTNTGELFF
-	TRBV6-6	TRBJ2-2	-	TGTGCCAGCAGTTACGTGCAGGGATACACCGGGGAGCTGTTTTTT	CASSYVQGYTGELFF
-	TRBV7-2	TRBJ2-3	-	TGTGCCAGCAGCCCCTTAGTGGGCGGCACAGATACGCAGTATTTT	CASSPLVGGTDTQYF